The 22 T cell receptor beta chains presented below share a single source sample, sequenced in a study of T cells in Graves' hyperthyroidism and ophthalmopathy. It was RNA transcripts that yielded the amplified TCR beta CDR3 regions. Carried out on the TCR CDR3, a first-round RT-PCR used the HTBI primer set. TCRdb re-called the multiplex PCR reads with MiXCR, one entry per CDR3 protein. The sample records 300,000 to 350,000 distinct CDR3 sequences, about a sixth being singletons. The specimen sequenced was blood. The receptor source for this set is a woman in her thirties or forties with Graves' ophthalmopathy.

V gene TRBV6-1 combines with J gene TRBJ2-7; 8 bases align to TRBD1. The CDR3 is made up of 15 amino acids. CDR1 and CDR2 from the germline V gene are MNHNS and SASEGT. V dropped 4 bases and J dropped 6; count of bases not matched to a gene: 11. CDR3 loop: CASSAQGQVSGEQYF. The DNA of the CDR3 is TGTGCCAGCAGTGCCCAGGGACAGGTATCGGGCGAGCAGTACTTC.

This clonotype has ten or more counts. This rearrangement joins TRBV12-3 or TRBV12-4 to TRBJ1-1, with D unresolved. Trimming cost V 8 bases and J 2 bases, with 15 bases left between them. CDR3 length equals 14 residues. The CDR3 nucleotides read TGTGCCAGCGGCCGACATACGTCTAACACTGAAGCTTTCTTT. It translates to CASGRHTSNTEAFF.

The sample holds a few counts of this clonotype. The chain joins TRBV7-9 to TRBJ1-2; 8 bases agree with TRBD1. V lost 0 bases, J lost 4 bases, and 4 bases stayed unmatched. The CDR3 runs 15 residues. CDR1 is SEHNR and CDR2 is FQNEAQ in the germline V gene (reference sequence). CDR3 residues: CASSLAGTGFYGYTF. The CDR3, as DNA: TGTGCCAGCAGCTTAGCTGGGACAGGATTCTATGGCTACACCTTC.

This clonotype was detected many times. The chain recombines TRBV20-1 with TRBJ2-7; D possibly corresponds to TRBD2 (5 bases). Trimming stripped 4 bases from V and 7 bases from J, with 20 bases between. This CDR3 has 14 residues. Germline CDR1 reads DFQATT; CDR2 reads SNEGSKA (reference sequence). CDR3 DNA sequence: TGCAGTGCTAATAGAGGGCCGGGGAGAGGTGAGCAGTACTTC. It translates to CSANRGPGRGEQYF.

This clonotype occurred once. J is TRBJ2-5 and V is TRBV29-1; 9 bases line up with TRBD1. The CDR3 has 14 amino acids. V lost 3 bases to trimming and J lost 5 bases; unmatched junction nucleotides: 7. The V gene's germline CDR1 is SQVTM and CDR2 ANQGSEA. CDR3 nucleotide sequence: TGCAGCGTTGATGGGACAGGGATTCGTGAGACCCAGTACTTC. As protein: CSVDGTGIRETQYF.

This clonotype was detected ten times or more. The chain links TRBV24-1 to TRBJ2-2; TRBD1 matches at 9 bases. This CDR3 has 16 residues. J was trimmed by 5 bases and V by 1 base; bases with no gene match: 4. CDR1 KGHDR and CDR2 SFDVKD come from the germline V gene. The CDR3 sequence: CATSDFGTGITGELFF. The CDR3 DNA sequence: TGTGCCACCAGTGATTTCGGGACAGGGATAACCGGGGAGCTGTTTTTT.

The chain uses TRBV6-1 and TRBJ2-6, with 9 bases that match TRBD1. The length of the CDR3 is 15 residues. The J segment lost 4 bases and the V segment lost 6 bases, leaving 4 bases of the junction unmatched. Germline V CDR1 and CDR2: MNHNS, SASEGT. CDR3 amino acids: CASSHTGGGANVLTF. In nucleotides, the CDR3 is TGTGCCAGCAGCCACACAGGGGGCGGGGCCAACGTCCTGACTTTC.

This clonotype came up many times. This sequence joins TRBV30 and TRBJ2-2; 13 nucleotides agree with TRBD2. V lost 0 bases to trimming and J lost 6 bases; unmatched junction nucleotides: 10. The CDR3 runs 18 residues. The germline V gene has CDR1 GTSNPN and CDR2 SVGIG (reference sequence). CDR3 in amino acids: CAWSVKLAGGPFSGELFF. The DNA for the CDR3 is TGTGCCTGGAGTGTCAAACTAGCGGGAGGGCCGTTCTCCGGGGAGCTGTTTTTT.

This clonotype has ten or more counts. V gene TRBV3-1 combines with J gene TRBJ2-5, with TRBD2 as a possible D gene (6 bases). The germline gives CDR1 LGHDT, CDR2 YNNKEL (reference sequence). This CDR3 spans 14 amino acids. V was shortened by 1 base and J by 5 bases, with 11 bases between the two germline ends. The CDR3 DNA reads TGTGCCAGCAGCCAAGTGACTAGATTTGAGACCCAGTACTTC. Translation gives CASSQVTRFETQYF.

This chain links TRBV7-2 with TRBJ2-7; D is unclear. This CDR3 has 13 residues. Trimming took off 7 bases at V and 3 bases at J, with 13 bases between the two ends. Germline loops: CDR1 SGHTA, CDR2 FQGNSA. The CDR3 DNA sequence: TGTGCCAGCACCAAGAGGATCAACTACGAGCAGTACTTC. Protein sequence: CASTKRINYEQYF.

This clonotype was counted many times. The chain has TRBV11-2 and TRBJ1-1, with TRBD1 matching over 9 bases. Germline assignment: CDR1 SGHAT and CDR2 FQNNGV. V lost 1 base, J lost 1 base, and 4 bases stayed unmatched. The CDR3 totals 16 residues. The CDR3: CASSLGPTGGNTEAFF. In DNA form, the CDR3 reads TGTGCCAGCAGCTTAGGCCCGACAGGGGGGAACACTGAAGCTTTCTTT. Full variable domain (missing parts from reference TRBV11-2 and TRBJ1-1): EAGVAQSPRYKIIEKRQSVAFWCNPISGHATLYWYQQILGQGPKLLIQFQNNGVVDDSQLPKDRFSAERLKGVDSTLKIQPAKLEDSAVYLCASSLGPTGGNTEAFFGQGTRLTVV.

The chain uses TRBV6-1 and TRBJ2-7; 7 nucleotides align to TRBD1. The trim removed 7 bases at V and 6 bases at J, leaving 3 bases unmatched. Looked up from germline, CDR1 is MNHNS and CDR2 is SASEGT. The CDR3 has 11 residues. The CDR3 sequence is CASTTGTEQYF. The CDR3 coding sequence is TGTGCCAGCACGACAGGGACCGAGCAGTACTTC.

This clonotype was counted ten times or more. V usage is TRBV6-1 and J usage is TRBJ2-7; TRBD1 aligns across 8 bases. V was pared by 7 bases and J by 4 bases, with 9 bases of the junction left unmatched. The CDR3 contains 14 residues. Germline V gene lookup returns CDR1 MNHNS and CDR2 SASEGT. The CDR3 sequence: CASNTQGAQYEQYF. Written as DNA, the CDR3 is TGTGCCAGCAATACCCAGGGGGCGCAGTACGAGCAGTACTTC.

This chain connects TRBV7-8 to TRBJ2-6; D gene unclear. In germline, CDR1 is SGHVS, CDR2 FQNEAQ. The CDR3 consists of 13 residues. The V and J ends lost 3 bases and 8 bases respectively, with 8 bases between them. This CDR3 is CASSFLGTNVLTF. The CDR3, as DNA: TGTGCCAGCAGCTTCTTGGGGACCAACGTCCTGACTTTC.

CDR3 sequence: CASNYGLAGRTGELFF. Here the CDR3 DNA reads TGTGCCAGCAACTATGGACTAGCGGGACGCACCGGGGAGCTGTTTTTT. The gene calls are TRBV5-5 and TRBJ2-2; 12 positions match TRBD2. The CDR3 is made up of 16 amino acids. Trimming removed 6 bases from V and 4 bases from J; junction bases left unmatched: 7. The V gene's germline CDR1 is SGHKS and CDR2 YYEKEE (reference sequence).

The table lists this clonotype with many counts. The chain has TRBV3-1 and TRBJ2-7; 8 nucleotides agree with TRBD2. Germline CDR1 is LGHDT and CDR2 is YNNKEL (reference sequence). The CDR3 length is 16 residues. Trimming took 2 bases from V and 2 from J; bases not matched to a gene: 8. CDR3 DNA: TGTGCCAGCAGCCAATATGGGGCGGGACTAGCCTACGAGCAGTACTTC. Translation: CASSQYGAGLAYEQYF.

In nucleotides, the CDR3 is TGTGCCAGCAGTTTATTTGCAGGGCATAAATTGGGGAACACTGAAGCTTTCTTT. It yields the protein CASSLFAGHKLGNTEAFF. The V and J genes are TRBV28 and TRBJ1-1; possible D gene TRBD1, 5 bases. Trimming cost V 1 base and J 1 base, with 19 bases left between them. Germline V lookup: CDR1 MDHEN, CDR2 SYDVKM. The CDR3 has 18 residues.

The chain uses TRBV19 and TRBJ1-5; no clear D gene. The CDR3 spans 14 residues. The germline CDR1 and CDR2 sequences are LNHDA and SQIVND (reference sequence). Trimming cost V 7 bases and J 1 base, with 11 bases left between them. The CDR3 sequence is CASMRVSSNQPQHF. The CDR3 DNA follows: TGTGCCAGTATGCGGGTATCCAGCAATCAGCCCCAGCATTTT.

There are many counts of this clonotype. The chain is built from TRBV6-2 or TRBV6-3 and TRBJ2-5; tentative D call: TRBD2 (5 bases). Germline V CDR1 and CDR2: MNHEY, SVGEGT. The CDR3 spans 13 residues. Trimming left V 6 bases short and J 5 bases short, with 13 bases between. The CDR3 loop reads CASRGVQEETQYF. The CDR3, as DNA: TGTGCCAGCAGGGGAGTGCAGGAGGAGACCCAGTACTTC.

This clonotype was observed many times. V and J are TRBV6-1 and TRBJ2-7; 10 bases fit TRBD1. CDR1 and CDR2 (germline): MNHNS, SASEGT. The CDR3 consists of 15 residues. V was pared by 7 bases and J by 5 bases, with 11 bases of the junction left unmatched. The CDR3 DNA reads TGTGCCAGCAATGATGGGACAGGGGAGGTGGACGAGCAGTACTTC. It encodes CASNDGTGEVDEQYF.

This clonotype was observed at least ten times. The gene calls are TRBV6-5 and TRBJ2-7; the D gene is possibly TRBD1 (5 bases). V lost 2 bases and J 2 bases, leaving 19 bases between the germline ends. The CDR3 runs to 17 residues. Per the germline V gene, CDR1 is MNHEY and CDR2 is SVGAGI. The CDR3 DNA reads TGTGCCAGCAGTTACGGTCCGGGCAGGGCAAAAACCTACGAGCAGTACTTC. It is translated as CASSYGPGRAKTYEQYF.

This clonotype occurred many times. The rearrangement uses TRBV20-1 and TRBJ2-5; tentatively, D is TRBD1 (5 bases). The CDR3 runs 15 residues. Germline V gives CDR1 DFQATT, CDR2 SNEGSKA (reference sequence). Between the trimmed V and J ends, which lost 2 bases and 3 bases, there was a span of 16 bases. The CDR3 loop reads CSARRRANKKETQYF. The DNA of the CDR3 is TGCAGTGCTAGACGCAGGGCAAACAAGAAAGAGACCCAGTACTTC.